Each of the 23 T cell receptor beta chains below was sequenced from the same sample in a study of CD8 T cells in ankylosing spondylitis. From the 5' RACE reads, TCRdb called clonotypes with MiXCR, one entry per CDR3 protein. The data contain tens of thousands of distinct CDR3 sequences, about 11% of them singletons. Sequences were obtained from blood, either unsorted or a sorted T cell fraction (not recorded which). The receptors shown here come from a male donor with ankylosing spondylitis or in good health (not recorded which).

The chain uses TRBV7-8 and TRBJ2-1; perhaps TRBD1 as D (6 bases). The CDR3 covers 15 residues. V was clipped by 5 bases and J by 3 bases, with 14 bases between them. Germline V gene lookup returns CDR1 SGHVS and CDR2 FQNEAQ. CDR3: CASSRTQGVYNEQFF. For the CDR3, the DNA is TGTGCCAGCAGCCGAACACAGGGAGTCTACAATGAGCAGTTCTTC.

This clonotype was found many times. The V call is TRBV27, the J call TRBJ1-6, with D maybe TRBD1 (5 bases). CDR3 size: 14 residues. The V end was cut by 3 bases, the J end by 4 bases, with 7 bases between. The germline gives CDR1 MNHEY, CDR2 SMNVEV (reference sequence). Here the CDR3 reads CASSFGQYNSPLHF. For the CDR3, the DNA is TGTGCCAGCAGTTTCGGACAATATAATTCACCCCTCCACTTT.

This clonotype was detected ten times or more. The rearrangement links TRBV5-1 to TRBJ2-1; 10 positions match TRBD2. There are 15 residues in the CDR3. The J segment lost 7 bases and the V segment lost 4 bases, leaving 8 bases of the junction unmatched. The V gene's germline CDR1 is SGHRS and CDR2 YFSETQ. CDR3 DNA sequence: TGCGCCAGCAGCCCTAGCGGGAGCGCTTCAAATGAGCAGTTCTTC. Translated: CASSPSGSASNEQFF.

The chain has TRBV5-1 and TRBJ1-4; unclear D gene. V gave up 0 bases and J gave up 3 bases, with 6 bases separating them. CDR1 is SGHRS and CDR2 is YFSETQ in the germline V gene. The CDR3 is 14 amino acids. CDR3 sequence (DNA): TGCGCCAGCAGCTTGGGGGCCTCTAATGAAAAACTGTTTTTT. The encoded protein is CASSLGASNEKLFF.

This clonotype was recorded at least ten times. This chain connects TRBV29-1 to TRBJ2-2, with 9 bases lining up with TRBD1. Germline values: CDR1 SQVTM, CDR2 ANQGSEA. CDR3 length equals 13 residues. V dropped 4 bases and J dropped 6; count of bases not matched to a gene: 3. The CDR3 DNA sequence: TGCAGCGTTGTGGGACAGGGAGCCGGGGAGCTGTTTTTT. This sequence encodes CSVVGQGAGELFF.

Worth noting for this clonotype: A much bigger clone sits one base away, suggesting this may be a read error. The chain recombines TRBV6-2 or TRBV6-3 with TRBJ2-4, with 10 bases lining up with TRBD1. This CDR3 region has 17 residues. Germline CDR1 is MNHEY and CDR2 is SVGEGT. CDR3 loop: CASSYHRDRGAKSIQYF. The CDR3 nucleotides read TGTGCCAGCAGTTACCACCGGGACAGGGGTGCCAAAAGCATTCAGTACTTC.

This clonotype was seen repeatedly, ten times or more. The chain has TRBV5-1 and TRBJ2-7, with 7 bases lining up with TRBD1. Per germline, CDR1 SGHRS and CDR2 YFSETQ. This CDR3 spans 14 amino acids. The trim removed 6 bases at V and 9 bases at J, leaving 15 bases unmatched. The CDR3 nucleotides read TGCGCCAGCACCCAACCGGGACAGAGTAACGGGCAGTACTTC. This gives the protein CASTQPGQSNGQYF.

This clonotype came up many times. The V gene is TRBV10-3, the J gene TRBJ1-1; D might be TRBD1 (5 bases). There are 12 residues in the CDR3. Germline V gene lookup returns CDR1 ENHRY and CDR2 SYGVKD. Deletions cut 8 bases from V and 5 bases from J, with 12 bases between. The CDR3 DNA is TGTGCCATCCGGCAGGGTGGAACTGAAGCTTTCTTT. Translation: CAIRQGGTEAFF.

Ten or more counts support this clonotype. This chain joins TRBV7-6 and TRBJ2-5, with 7 bases that match TRBD2. This CDR3 spans 12 amino acids. Per the germline V gene, CDR1 is SGHVS and CDR2 is FNYEAQ. The ends lost 4 bases at V and 4 bases at J; junction bases unmatched: 0. CDR3 amino acids: CASSSSGETQYF. CDR3 DNA sequence: TGTGCCAGCAGCTCTAGCGGAGAGACCCAGTACTTC.

There are many counts of this clonotype. V usage is TRBV20-1 and J usage is TRBJ2-5; TRBD1 is a possible D gene (5 bases). The CDR3 length is 14 residues. V lost 8 bases, J lost 1 base, and 17 bases lay in between. The germline gives CDR1 DFQATT, CDR2 SNEGSKA (reference sequence). The CDR3 nucleotides are TGCAGTCTCCCAGGGTTGTCTGCCCAAGAGACCCAGTACTTC. Protein sequence: CSLPGLSAQETQYF.

This clonotype came up many times. The rearrangement links TRBV5-1 to TRBJ2-5, with TRBD2 matching 11 bases. The CDR3 is 15 amino acids. V lost 3 bases to trimming and J lost 2 bases; unmatched junction nucleotides: 3. Germline loops: CDR1 SGHRS, CDR2 YFSETQ. CDR3 residues: CASSSLAGEQETQYF. CDR3 DNA sequence: TGCGCCAGCAGCTCACTAGCGGGGGAACAAGAGACCCAGTACTTC.

This clonotype was seen repeatedly, ten times or more. V usage is TRBV5-1 and J usage is TRBJ2-5; no reliable D call. This CDR3 spans 14 amino acids. Germline V CDR1 and CDR2: SGHRS, YFSETQ. The V end lost 0 bases, the J end lost 2 bases, and 8 bases lay between the germline ends. CDR3 in amino acids: CASSLALGQETQYF. In DNA, the CDR3 is TGCGCCAGCAGCTTGGCATTGGGGCAAGAGACCCAGTACTTC.

Many counts were recorded for this clonotype. CDR3 in DNA: TGTGCCAGCAGCATAAGCGGTCAGGGGGGAGATACGCAGTATTTT. Its protein is CASSISGQGGDTQYF. This chain connects TRBV7-2 to TRBJ2-3; D might be TRBD1 (7 bases). V was clipped by 5 bases and J by 5 bases, with 17 bases between them. Germline lookup yields CDR1 SGHTA and CDR2 FQGNSA. The length of the CDR3 is 15 residues.

This clonotype has at least ten counts. V is TRBV5-1 and J is TRBJ2-7, with no clear D. From germline, CDR1 is SGHRS and CDR2 YFSETQ. V lost 4 bases and J 5 bases, leaving 10 bases between the germline ends. The CDR3 is 12 amino acids. CDR3 sequence: CASSEDRHEQYF. In DNA form, the CDR3 reads TGCGCCAGCAGCGAAGACCGCCACGAGCAGTACTTC.

This clonotype came up many times. This chain connects TRBV5-1 to TRBJ1-6; 7 bases agree with TRBD1. CDR1 is SGHRS and CDR2 is YFSETQ in the germline V gene. The V and J ends lost 0 bases and 9 bases, in that order; junction bases with no gene match: 6. This CDR3 is built from 15 residues. The CDR3 DNA reads TGCGCCAGCAGCTTGGTGGGACAGACGGGTTCACCCCTCCACTTT. Its translation is CASSLVGQTGSPLHF.

This clonotype was recorded at least ten times. This chain links TRBV29-1 with TRBJ2-3; 8 bases align to TRBD1. The CDR3 runs to 14 residues. Germline lookup yields CDR1 SQVTM and CDR2 ANQGSEA. With V trimmed by 1 base and J by 4 bases, 4 bases remained unmatched. CDR3 sequence: CSVEAQGGPDTQYF. DNA for the CDR3: TGCAGCGTTGAAGCACAGGGGGGCCCAGATACGCAGTATTTT.

A note on this clonotype: This may be a read error: a much more frequent sequence differs by one nucleotide. Lacking the conserved final phenylalanine or tryptophan, this CDR3 likely reflects a read error. In nucleotides, the CDR3 is TGTGCCAGCAGGAAAGGACAGGGGGCCACCGGGGAGCTGTTTCTT. It is translated as CASRKGQGATGELFL. This chain links TRBV12-3 or TRBV12-4 with TRBJ2-2; TRBD1 aligns across 11 bases. This CDR3 has 15 amino acids. V was clipped by 6 bases and J by 4 bases; unmatched bases: 4.

This clonotype has at least ten counts. This chain joins TRBV29-1 and TRBJ2-7, with TRBD1 matching 7 bases. Germline V gene data show CDR1 as SQVTM and CDR2 as ANQGSEA. The ends lost 5 bases at V and 3 bases at J; junction bases unmatched: 4. The CDR3 is 12 amino acids. CDR3 sequence (DNA): TGCAGCGTTCTACAGGGGAGCTACGAGCAGTACTTC. This gives the protein CSVLQGSYEQYF.

This clonotype was found a few times. A much larger clone lies a single base off, so this may be a read error. The CDR3 carries no conserved terminal phenylalanine or tryptophan, so it likely arises from a read error. The chain recombines TRBV6-2 or TRBV6-3 with TRBJ2-7; the match to TRBD1 covers 9 bases. Unmatched junction bases numbered 9, after V lost 2 bases and J lost 7 bases. The germline CDR1 and CDR2 sequences are MNHEY and SVGEGT. The CDR3 has 15 residues. The DNA for the CDR3 is TGTGCCAGCAGTTACCCGGGACAGGGATCGGATGAGCAGTACTAC. This sequence encodes CASSYPGQGSDEQYY.

The chain employs TRBV7-6 and TRBJ1-3; D not certain. V was pared by 5 bases and J by 1 base, with 12 bases between. Germline assignment: CDR1 SGHVS and CDR2 FNYEAQ. This CDR3 has 15 residues. CDR3 region: CASSMGRPSGNTIYF. The CDR3 DNA is TGTGCCAGCAGCATGGGCCGACCGTCTGGAAACACCATATATTTT.

This clonotype has only a few counts. This chain links TRBV5-1 with TRBJ1-2; D remains unclear. Trimming cost V 4 bases and J 0 bases, with 13 bases left between them. The CDR3 is 15 amino acids. The germline CDR1 and CDR2 sequences are SGHRS and YFSETQ. As DNA, the CDR3 is TGCGCCAGCAGCGAAAATTGGATAGCTAACTATGGCTACACCTTC. Encoded protein: CASSENWIANYGYTF.

Concerning this clonotype: Mismatch with germline at one junction end may stem from a read error. This chain links TRBV27 with TRBJ2-7; D is ambiguous. Per the germline V gene, CDR1 is MNHEY and CDR2 is SMNVEV (reference sequence). The length of the CDR3 is 14 residues. The CDR3 coding sequence is TGTGCCGGCAGTTTTGCGGAGTTCGCCTACGAGCAGTACTTC. Translated, it gives CAGSFAEFAYEQYF.

This clonotype was found many times. The chain employs TRBV5-1 and TRBJ1-1; the D is unclear. This CDR3 has 14 amino acids. The germline V gene encodes CDR1 SGHRS and CDR2 YFSETQ. The V end lost 4 bases, the J end lost 0 bases, and 10 bases lay between the germline ends. CDR3 nucleotide sequence: TGCGCCAGCAGCCCAGGAGCCATGAACACTGAAGCTTTCTTT. It codes for CASSPGAMNTEAFF.